Below, one T cell receptor (beta chain) is given with its context. This specimen belongs to a study of blood T cell repertoires in COVID-19. The overall study: COVID-19 samples collected from the United States, Italy and Spain covered acute and convalescent phases. PBMCs, B-cell-depleted T cells, or T cells provided the cDNA or gDNA that made up the material.

In assigning cohorts, the study relied on participant-reported clinical history. Authors' data handling: Reference gene primers were amplified, and this amplification served to estimate nucleated cell counts. TCRdb's copy holds only in-frame clones and misses some; the assay was immunoSEQ multiplex PCR. V, J and clone size are taken as reported in that table, and D and trimming were inferred from the DNA itself. The sample includes some 180,000 clones, roughly 80% seen only once; the top ten take 4% to 6.5%. This receptor was obtained from a woman aged 55-70 years with acute COVID-19. Sequenced sample: PBMCs or T cells enriched from blood (not recorded which).

As DNA, the CDR3 is TGCGCCAGCAAACGGGACACCGGGGAGCTGTTTTTT. As protein: CASKRDTGELFF. The V and J genes are TRBV5-1 and TRBJ2-2, with D uncertain. This CDR3 has 12 amino acids. V was pared by 6 bases and J by 3 bases, with 6 bases between. Germline assignment: CDR1 SGHRS and CDR2 YFSETQ. The full variable domain, in which reference TRBV5-1 and TRBJ2-2 provide the parts outside the CDR3, is KAGVTQTPRYLIKTRGQQVTLSCSPISGHRSVSWYQQTPGQGLQFLFEYFSETQRNKGNFPGRFSGRQFSNSRSEMNVSTLELGDSALYLCASKRDTGELFFGEGSRLTVL.